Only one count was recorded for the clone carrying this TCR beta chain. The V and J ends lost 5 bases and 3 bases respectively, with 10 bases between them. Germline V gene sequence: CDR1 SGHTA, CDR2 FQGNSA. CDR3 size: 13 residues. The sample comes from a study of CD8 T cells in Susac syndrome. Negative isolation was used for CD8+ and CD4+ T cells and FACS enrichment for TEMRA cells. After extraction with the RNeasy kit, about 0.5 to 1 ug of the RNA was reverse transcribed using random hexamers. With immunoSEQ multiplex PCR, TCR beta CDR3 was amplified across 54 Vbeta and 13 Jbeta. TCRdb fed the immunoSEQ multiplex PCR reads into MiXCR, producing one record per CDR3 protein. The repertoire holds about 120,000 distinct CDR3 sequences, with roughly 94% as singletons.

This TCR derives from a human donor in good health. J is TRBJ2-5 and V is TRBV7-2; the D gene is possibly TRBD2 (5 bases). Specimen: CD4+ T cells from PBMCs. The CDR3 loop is CASSREREETQYF. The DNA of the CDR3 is TGTGCCAGCAGCCGGGAACGGGAAGAGACCCAGTACTTC.